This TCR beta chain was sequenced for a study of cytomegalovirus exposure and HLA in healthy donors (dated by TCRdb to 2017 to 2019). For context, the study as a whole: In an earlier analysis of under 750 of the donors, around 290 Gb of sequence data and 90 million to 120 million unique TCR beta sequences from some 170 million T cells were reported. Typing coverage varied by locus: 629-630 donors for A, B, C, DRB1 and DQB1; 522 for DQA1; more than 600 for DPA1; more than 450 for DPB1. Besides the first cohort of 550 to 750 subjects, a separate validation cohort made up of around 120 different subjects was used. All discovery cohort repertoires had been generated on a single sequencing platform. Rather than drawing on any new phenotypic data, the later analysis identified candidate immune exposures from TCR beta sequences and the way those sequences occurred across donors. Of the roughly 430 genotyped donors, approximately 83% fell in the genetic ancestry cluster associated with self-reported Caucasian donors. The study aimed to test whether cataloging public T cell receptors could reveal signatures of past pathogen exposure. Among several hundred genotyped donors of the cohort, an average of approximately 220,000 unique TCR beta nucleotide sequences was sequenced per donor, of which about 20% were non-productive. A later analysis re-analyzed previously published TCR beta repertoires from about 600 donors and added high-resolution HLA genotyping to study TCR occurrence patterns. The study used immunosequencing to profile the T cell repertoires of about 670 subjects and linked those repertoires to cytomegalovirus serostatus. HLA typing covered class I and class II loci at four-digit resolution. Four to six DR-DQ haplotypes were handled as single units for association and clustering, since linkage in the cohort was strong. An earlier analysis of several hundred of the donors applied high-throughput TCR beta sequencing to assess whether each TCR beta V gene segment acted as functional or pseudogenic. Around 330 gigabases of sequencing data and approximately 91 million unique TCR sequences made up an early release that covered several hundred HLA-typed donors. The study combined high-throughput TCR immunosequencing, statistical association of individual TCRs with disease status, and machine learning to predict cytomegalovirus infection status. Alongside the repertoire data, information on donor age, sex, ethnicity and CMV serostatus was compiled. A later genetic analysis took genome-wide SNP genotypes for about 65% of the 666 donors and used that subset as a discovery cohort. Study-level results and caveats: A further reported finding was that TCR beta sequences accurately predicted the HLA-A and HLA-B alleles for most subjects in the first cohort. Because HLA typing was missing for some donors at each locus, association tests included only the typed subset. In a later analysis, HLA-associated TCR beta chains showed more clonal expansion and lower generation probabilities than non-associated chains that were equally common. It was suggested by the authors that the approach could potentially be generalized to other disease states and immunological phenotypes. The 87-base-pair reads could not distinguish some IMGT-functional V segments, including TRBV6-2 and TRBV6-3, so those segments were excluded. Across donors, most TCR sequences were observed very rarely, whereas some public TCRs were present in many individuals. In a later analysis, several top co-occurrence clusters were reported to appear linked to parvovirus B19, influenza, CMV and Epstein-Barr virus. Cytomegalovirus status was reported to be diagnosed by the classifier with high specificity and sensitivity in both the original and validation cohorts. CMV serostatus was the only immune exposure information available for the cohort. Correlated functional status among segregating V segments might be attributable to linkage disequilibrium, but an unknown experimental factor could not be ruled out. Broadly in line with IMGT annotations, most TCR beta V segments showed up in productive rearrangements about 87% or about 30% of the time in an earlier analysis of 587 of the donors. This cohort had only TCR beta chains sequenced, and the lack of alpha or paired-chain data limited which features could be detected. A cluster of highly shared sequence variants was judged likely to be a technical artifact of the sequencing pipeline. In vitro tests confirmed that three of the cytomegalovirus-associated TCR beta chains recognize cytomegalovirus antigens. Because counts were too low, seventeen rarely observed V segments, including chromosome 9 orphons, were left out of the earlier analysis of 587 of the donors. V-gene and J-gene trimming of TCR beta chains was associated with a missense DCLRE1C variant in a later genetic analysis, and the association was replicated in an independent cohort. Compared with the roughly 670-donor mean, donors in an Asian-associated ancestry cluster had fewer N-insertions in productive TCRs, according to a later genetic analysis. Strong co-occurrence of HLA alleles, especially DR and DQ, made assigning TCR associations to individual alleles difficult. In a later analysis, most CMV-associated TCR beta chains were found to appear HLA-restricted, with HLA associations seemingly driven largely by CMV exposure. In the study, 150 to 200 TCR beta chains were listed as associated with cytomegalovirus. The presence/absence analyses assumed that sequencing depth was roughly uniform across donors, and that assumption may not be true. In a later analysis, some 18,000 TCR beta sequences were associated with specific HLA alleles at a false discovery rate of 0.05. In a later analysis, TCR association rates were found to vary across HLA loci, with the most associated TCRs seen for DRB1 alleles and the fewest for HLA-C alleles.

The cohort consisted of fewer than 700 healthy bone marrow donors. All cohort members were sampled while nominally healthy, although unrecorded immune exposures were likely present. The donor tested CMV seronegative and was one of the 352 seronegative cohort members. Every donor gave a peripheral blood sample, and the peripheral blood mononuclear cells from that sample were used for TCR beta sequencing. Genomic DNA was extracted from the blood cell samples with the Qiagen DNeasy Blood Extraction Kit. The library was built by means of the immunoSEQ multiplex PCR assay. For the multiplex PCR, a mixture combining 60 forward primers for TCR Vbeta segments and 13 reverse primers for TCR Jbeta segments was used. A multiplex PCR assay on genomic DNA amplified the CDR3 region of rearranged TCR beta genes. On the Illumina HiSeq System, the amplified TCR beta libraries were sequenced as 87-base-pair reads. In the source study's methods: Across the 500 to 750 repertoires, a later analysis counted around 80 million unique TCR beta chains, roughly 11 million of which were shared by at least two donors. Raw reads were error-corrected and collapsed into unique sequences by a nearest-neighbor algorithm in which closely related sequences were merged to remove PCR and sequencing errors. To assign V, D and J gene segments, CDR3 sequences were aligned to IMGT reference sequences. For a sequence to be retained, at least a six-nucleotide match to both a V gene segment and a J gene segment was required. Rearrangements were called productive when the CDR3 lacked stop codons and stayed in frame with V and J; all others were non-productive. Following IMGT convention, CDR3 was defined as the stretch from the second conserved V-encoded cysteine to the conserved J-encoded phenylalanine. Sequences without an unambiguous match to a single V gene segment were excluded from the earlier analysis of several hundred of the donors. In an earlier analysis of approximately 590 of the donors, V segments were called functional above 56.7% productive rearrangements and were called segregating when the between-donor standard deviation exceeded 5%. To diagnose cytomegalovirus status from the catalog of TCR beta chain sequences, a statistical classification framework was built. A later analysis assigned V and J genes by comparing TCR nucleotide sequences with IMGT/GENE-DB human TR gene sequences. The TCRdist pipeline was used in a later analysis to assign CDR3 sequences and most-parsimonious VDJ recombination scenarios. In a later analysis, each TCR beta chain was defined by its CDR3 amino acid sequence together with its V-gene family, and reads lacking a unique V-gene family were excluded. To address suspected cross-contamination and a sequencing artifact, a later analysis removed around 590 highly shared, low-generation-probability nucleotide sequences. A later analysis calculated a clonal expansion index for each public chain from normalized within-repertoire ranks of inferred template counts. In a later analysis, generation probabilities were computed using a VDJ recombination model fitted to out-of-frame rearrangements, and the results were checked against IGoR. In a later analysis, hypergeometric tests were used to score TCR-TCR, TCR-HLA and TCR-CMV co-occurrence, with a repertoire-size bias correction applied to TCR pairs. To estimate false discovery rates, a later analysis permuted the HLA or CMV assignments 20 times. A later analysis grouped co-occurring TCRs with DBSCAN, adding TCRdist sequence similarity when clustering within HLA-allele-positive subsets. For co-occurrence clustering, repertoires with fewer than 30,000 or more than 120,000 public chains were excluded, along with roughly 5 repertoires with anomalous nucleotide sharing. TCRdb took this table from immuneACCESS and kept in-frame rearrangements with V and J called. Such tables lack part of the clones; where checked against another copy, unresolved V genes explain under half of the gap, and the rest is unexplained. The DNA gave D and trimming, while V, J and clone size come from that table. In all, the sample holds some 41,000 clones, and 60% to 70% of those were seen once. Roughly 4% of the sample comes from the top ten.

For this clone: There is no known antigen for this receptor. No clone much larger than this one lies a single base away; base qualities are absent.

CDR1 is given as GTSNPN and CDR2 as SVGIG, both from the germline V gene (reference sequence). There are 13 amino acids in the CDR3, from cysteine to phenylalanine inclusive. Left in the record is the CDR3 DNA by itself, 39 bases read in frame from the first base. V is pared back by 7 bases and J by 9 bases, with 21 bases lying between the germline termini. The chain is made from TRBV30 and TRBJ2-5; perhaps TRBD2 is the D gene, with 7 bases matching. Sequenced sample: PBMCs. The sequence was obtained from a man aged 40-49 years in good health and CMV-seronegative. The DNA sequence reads TGTGCCTTCACCTACCGGGGGGCAGGGGCCCAGTACTTC. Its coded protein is CAFTYRGAGAQYF.